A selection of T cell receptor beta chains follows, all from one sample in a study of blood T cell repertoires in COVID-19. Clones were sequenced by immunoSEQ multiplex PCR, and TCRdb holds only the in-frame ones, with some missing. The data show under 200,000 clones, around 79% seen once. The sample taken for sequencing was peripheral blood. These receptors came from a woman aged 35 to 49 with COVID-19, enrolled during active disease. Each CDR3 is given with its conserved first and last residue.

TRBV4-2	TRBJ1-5	CASSQGVLRGRRQPQHF
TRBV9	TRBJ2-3	CASSVEGVGTGTQYF
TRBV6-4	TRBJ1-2	CASSYPGGGYTF
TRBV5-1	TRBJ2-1	CASSLGYQGNEQFF
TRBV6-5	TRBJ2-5	CASSPRQGLTQYF
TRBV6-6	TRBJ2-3	CASKRGLGGSDTQYF
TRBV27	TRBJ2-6	CASTPKDRTLSGANVLTF
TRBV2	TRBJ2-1	CASSALRGQGQNEQFF
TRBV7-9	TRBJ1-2	CASSPTAPYGYTF
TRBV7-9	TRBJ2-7	CASSLTASVFYEQYF
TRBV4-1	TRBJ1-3	CASSQDPGWQQQINTIYF
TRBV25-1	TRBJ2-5	CASSESPAGGPLETQYF
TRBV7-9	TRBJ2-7	CASSPPMRTGEHEQYF
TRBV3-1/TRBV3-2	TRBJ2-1	CASSQEGGLAGVGEQFF
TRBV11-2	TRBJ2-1	CASSLDLAGGFNEQFF
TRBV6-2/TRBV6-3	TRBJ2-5	CASSYSGTIEETQYF
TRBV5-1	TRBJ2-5	CASSLGLAAQETQYF
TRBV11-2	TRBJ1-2	CASSPTGQGVTGYTF
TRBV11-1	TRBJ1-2	CASSLGGTVYGYTF
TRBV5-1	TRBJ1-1	CASSFDRINTEAFF
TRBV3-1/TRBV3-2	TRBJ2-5	CASSQGPLAVGTQYF